This T cell receptor beta chain was found in a study of cytotoxic CD8 clonotypes in ibrutinib-treated CLL. Only a few counts were recorded for this clone. Its antigen is not known. General observations from the study: The study found clonality rose at ibrutinib response, then fell toward baseline at progression.

Looked up from germline, CDR1 is SGHVS and CDR2 is FQNEAQ. The CDR3 spans 15 residues. V lost 2 bases, J lost 3 bases, and 14 bases lay in between. The data were produced by immunoSEQ multiplex PCR, yet TCRdb's version contains in-frame clones alone and is incomplete. Among hundreds of thousands of clones listed, about three quarters were seen once. The TCR sequence derives from a human donor with chronic lymphocytic leukemia. The sample here was PBMCs, taken after 24 months of ibrutinib treatment. V and J are TRBV7-8 and TRBJ2-7; perhaps TRBD2 as D (6 bases). The CDR3 loop reads CASSLPGLEGYEQYF. DNA for the CDR3: TGTGCCAGCAGCTTACCGGGACTGGAGGGCTACGAGCAGTACTTC.